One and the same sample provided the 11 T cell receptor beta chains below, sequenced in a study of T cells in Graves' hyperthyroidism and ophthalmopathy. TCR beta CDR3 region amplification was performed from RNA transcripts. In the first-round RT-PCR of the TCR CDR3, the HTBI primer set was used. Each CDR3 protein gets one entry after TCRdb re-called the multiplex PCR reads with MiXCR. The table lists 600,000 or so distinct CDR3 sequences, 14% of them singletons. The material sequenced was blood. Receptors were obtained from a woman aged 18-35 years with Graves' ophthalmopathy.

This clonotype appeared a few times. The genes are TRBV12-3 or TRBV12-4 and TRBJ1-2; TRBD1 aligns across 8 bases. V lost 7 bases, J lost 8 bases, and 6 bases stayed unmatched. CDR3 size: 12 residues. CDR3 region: CASTQGARGYTF. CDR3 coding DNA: TGTGCCAGCACTCAGGGGGCGAGGGGCTACACCTTC.

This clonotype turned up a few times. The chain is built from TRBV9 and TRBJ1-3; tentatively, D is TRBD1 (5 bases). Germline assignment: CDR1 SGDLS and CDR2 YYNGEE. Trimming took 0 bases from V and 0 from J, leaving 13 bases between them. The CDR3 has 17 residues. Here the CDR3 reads CASSVGGTASSGNTIYF. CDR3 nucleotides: TGTGCCAGCAGCGTAGGAGGGACCGCTAGCTCTGGAAACACCATATATTTT.

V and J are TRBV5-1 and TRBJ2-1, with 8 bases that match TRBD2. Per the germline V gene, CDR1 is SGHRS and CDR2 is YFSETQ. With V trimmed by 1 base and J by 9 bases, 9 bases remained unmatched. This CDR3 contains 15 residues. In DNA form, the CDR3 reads TGCGCCAGCAGCTTGTCTCGAGCGGGAGAAGGTGAGCAGTTCTTC. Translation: CASSLSRAGEGEQFF.

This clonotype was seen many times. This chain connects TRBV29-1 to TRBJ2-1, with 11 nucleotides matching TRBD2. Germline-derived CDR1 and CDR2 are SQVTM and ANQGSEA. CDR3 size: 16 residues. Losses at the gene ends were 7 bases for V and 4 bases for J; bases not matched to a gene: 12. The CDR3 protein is CSAPNRGTSGYNEQFF. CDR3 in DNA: TGCAGCGCTCCCAACAGGGGGACTAGCGGATACAATGAGCAGTTCTTC.

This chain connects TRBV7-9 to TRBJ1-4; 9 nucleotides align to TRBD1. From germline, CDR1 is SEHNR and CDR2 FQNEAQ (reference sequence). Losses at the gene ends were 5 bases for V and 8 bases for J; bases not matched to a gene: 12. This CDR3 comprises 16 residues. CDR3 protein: CASSTGQGRGREKLFF. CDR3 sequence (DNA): TGTGCCAGCAGCACAGGACAGGGGCGAGGTAGAGAAAAACTGTTTTTT.

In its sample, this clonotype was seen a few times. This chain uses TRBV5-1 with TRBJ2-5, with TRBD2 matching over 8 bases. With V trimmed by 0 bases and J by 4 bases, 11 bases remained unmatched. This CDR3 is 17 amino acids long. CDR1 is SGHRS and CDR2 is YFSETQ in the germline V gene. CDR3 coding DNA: TGCGCCAGCAGCTTGGCCGCGGCCGGGAGGGTGGGAGAGACCCAGTACTTC. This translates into CASSLAAAGRVGETQYF.

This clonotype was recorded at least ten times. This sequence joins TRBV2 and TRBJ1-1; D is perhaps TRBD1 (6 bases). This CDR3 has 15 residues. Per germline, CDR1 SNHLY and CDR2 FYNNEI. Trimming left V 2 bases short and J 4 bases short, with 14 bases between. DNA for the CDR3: TGTGCCAGCAGTGAAATAATAGGGGGGATCACTGAAGCTTTCTTT. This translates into CASSEIIGGITEAFF.

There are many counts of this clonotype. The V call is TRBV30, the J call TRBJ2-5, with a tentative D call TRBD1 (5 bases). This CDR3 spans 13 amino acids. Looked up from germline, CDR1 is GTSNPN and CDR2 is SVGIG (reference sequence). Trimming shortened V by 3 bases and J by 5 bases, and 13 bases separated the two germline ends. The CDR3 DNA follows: TGTGCCTGGAGACAGGCCATTCGGGAGACCCAGTACTTC. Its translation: CAWRQAIRETQYF.

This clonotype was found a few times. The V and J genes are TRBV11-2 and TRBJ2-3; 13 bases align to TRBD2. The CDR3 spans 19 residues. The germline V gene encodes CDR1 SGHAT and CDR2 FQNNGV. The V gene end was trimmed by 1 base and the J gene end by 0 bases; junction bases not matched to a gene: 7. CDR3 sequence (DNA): TGTGCCAGCAGCTTAGCGCCCCGACTAGCGGGGGGTAGCACAGATACGCAGTATTTT. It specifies CASSLAPRLAGGSTDTQYF.

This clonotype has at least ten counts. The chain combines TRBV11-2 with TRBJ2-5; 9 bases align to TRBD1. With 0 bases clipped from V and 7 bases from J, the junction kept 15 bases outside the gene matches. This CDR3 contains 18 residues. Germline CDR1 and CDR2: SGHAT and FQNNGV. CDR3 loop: CASSLERLQGARWVTQYF. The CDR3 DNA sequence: TGTGCCAGCAGCTTAGAGAGACTACAGGGGGCCCGTTGGGTGACCCAGTACTTC.

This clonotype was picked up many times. CDR3 loop: CSARQTGTGIYYSNQPQHF. The CDR3 DNA reads as TGCAGTGCTAGACAGACCGGGACAGGGATATATTATAGCAATCAGCCCCAGCATTTT. The chain joins TRBV20-1 to TRBJ1-5; TRBD1 matches at 9 bases. The V gene end was trimmed by 2 bases and the J gene end by 0 bases; junction bases not matched to a gene: 14. The V gene's germline CDR1 is DFQATT and CDR2 SNEGSKA (reference sequence). The CDR3 runs to 19 residues.